This T cell receptor beta chain came from a study of molecular identifiers for immune sequencing clone quantification. Findings and caveats of the study: In a background of around 970,000 naive cells, spiked Jurkat TCR RNA from one cell was reportedly detectable.

One entry per CDR3 protein, called by TCRdb with MiXCR from the PCR reads. The repertoire holds 80,000 to 95,000 distinct CDR3 sequences, with under 20% as singletons. CDR3 length: 14 residues. Between the trimmed V and J ends, which lost 3 bases and 2 bases, there was a span of 9 bases. Germline V gene data show CDR1 as MDHEN and CDR2 as SYDVKM. This clonotype was observed at least ten times. Its antigen remains unidentified. This chain joins TRBV28 and TRBJ2-3; no reliable D call. The clonotype was recovered from a human donor in good health. Some libraries in this study had Jurkat cell RNA spiked in. The specimen sequenced was naive CD8+ T cells from blood, with Jurkat cell RNA spiked in. Subset reported: FACS-sorted CD8+CD4-CCR7+CD45RA+ naive T cells. CDR3 nucleotide sequence: TGTGCCAGCAGTTTCGGCAGATACACAGATACGCAGTATTTT. Translating it yields CASSFGRYTDTQYF.